The 7 T cell receptor beta chains in this list originate from one sample, sequenced in a study of blood T cell repertoires in COVID-19. The repertoire was sequenced with immunoSEQ multiplex PCR; TCRdb's copy has only in-frame clones and lacks some. The table lists approximately 280,000 clones, 80% to 90% of them singletons. The specimen sequenced was peripheral blood. The receptors were gathered from a woman in her 70s with acute or convalescent COVID-19.

This clone was picked up one time. The J gene is TRBJ2-1, the V gene TRBV3-1 (or the pseudogene TRBV3-2); maybe TRBD1 (7 bases). The germline V gene encodes CDR1 LGHDT and CDR2 YNNKEL (reference sequence). This CDR3 region has 15 residues. Trimming removed 3 bases at V and 8 bases at J, with 17 bases between. This CDR3 is CASSHPTTGRHEQFF. The CDR3 bases are TGTGCCAGCAGCCATCCCACGACAGGGAGGCATGAGCAGTTCTTC.

The chain couples TRBV5-1 to TRBJ1-5; TRBD1 is a possible D gene (5 bases). Germline assignment: CDR1 SGHRS and CDR2 YFSETQ. The germline V and J ends were trimmed by 2 bases and 0 bases, with 9 bases remaining between them. CDR3 length: 15 residues. CDR3 residues: CASSFGGNSNQPQHF. Here the CDR3 DNA reads TGCGCCAGCAGCTTTGGGGGGAATAGCAATCAGCCCCAGCATTTT.

The rearrangement links TRBV7-8 to TRBJ1-1, with a weak D call TRBD1 (6 bases). The CDR3 spans 15 residues. V was trimmed by 2 bases and J by 4 bases, leaving 14 bases between them. In germline, CDR1 is SGHVS, CDR2 FQNEAQ. CDR3 protein: CASSLPTGMGTEAFF. The CDR3 coding sequence is TGTGCCAGCAGCTTACCTACAGGGATGGGCACTGAAGCTTTCTTT.

V gene TRBV15 combines with J gene TRBJ1-1; weak D call: TRBD1 (6 bases). The CDR3 spans 13 residues. Germline CDR1 and CDR2: LNHNV and YYDKDF (reference sequence). V was shortened by 3 bases and J by 6 bases, with 11 bases between the two germline ends. The CDR3 region has the DNA TGTGCCACCAGCAGGGGGGCTGGGGCTGAAGCTTTCTTT. Protein: CATSRGAGAEAFF.

This clone was picked up a small number of times. This chain links TRBV6-5 with TRBJ1-5, with D maybe TRBD1 (5 bases). The CDR3 contains 15 residues. V lost 10 bases and J lost 4, with 20 bases in between. The germline V gene encodes CDR1 MNHEY and CDR2 SVGAGI. The CDR3, as DNA: TGTGCCACCAGGGCGGGGCCCAGGGTTAATCAGCCCCAGCATTTT. It codes for CATRAGPRVNQPQHF.

The chain employs TRBV18 and TRBJ2-7, with D perhaps matching TRBD2 (6 bases). The CDR3 spans 15 residues. The germline V gene encodes CDR1 KGHSH and CDR2 LQKENI. V lost 2 bases to trimming and J lost 2 bases, with 13 bases between them. In DNA, the CDR3 is TGTGCCAGCTCACCAGGAGGGGTTGCCACCTACGAGCAGTACTTC. Protein product: CASSPGGVATYEQYF.

The chain recombines TRBV7-8 with TRBJ2-1; D perhaps matches TRBD2 (6 bases). Germline V CDR1 and CDR2: SGHVS, FQNEAQ. Deletions cut 5 bases from V and 12 bases from J, with 23 bases between. The CDR3 sequence is 15 residues long. CDR3 amino acids: CASSPGGRGGLGQFF. DNA for the CDR3: TGTGCCAGCAGCCCCGGGGGTCGGGGCGGTCTAGGGCAGTTCTTC.